The source of this TCR beta chain is a study of PD-1 blockade in mismatch repair-deficient tumors (dated by TCRdb to 2016 to 2017). About the full investigation: The trial enrolled some 82 consecutive patients with more than ten mismatch repair-deficient cancer types between 2013 and late 2016, all previously treated and progressing. Deep sequencing of TCR CDR3 regions was used to track tumor-associated T cell clones in peripheral blood of patients responding to PD-1 blockade. Results and caveats for the whole study, not just this receptor: Tumor-resident clones, often undetectable in blood before treatment, expanded rapidly after pembrolizumab and then contracted, generally before radiologic responses.

For each enrolled patient, mismatch repair deficiency was established using either polymerase chain reaction or immunohistochemistry. Three patients who responded to pembrolizumab therapy underwent TCR sequencing. Pembrolizumab PD-1 blockade was prospectively tested in advanced mismatch repair-deficient cancers, regardless of tissue of origin, in the phase II trial. Serial peripheral blood T cell samples were collected before and at multiple times after starting PD-1 blockade. Blood sampling time points were reported as weeks after the first dose of pembrolizumab. After removal of 0 bases from V and 5 bases from J, the junction retains 7 bases not matched to a gene. The germline V gene encodes CDR1 SGDLS and CDR2 YYNGEE. From the cysteine through the phenylalanine, the CDR3 covers 15 amino acids. Here the CDR3 DNA is all that survives: 45 bases in frame from base 1. Library creation used the immunoSEQ multiplex PCR assay. As stored in TCRdb, this immuneACCESS dataset retains in-frame rearrangements with V and J assigned. A fraction of the clones does not appear; measured against another copy, unresolved V genes explain less than half of the discrepancy, and the remainder lacks a known reason. The sample records 38,000 or so clones, approximately 81% of which are singletons. The ten largest clones represent around 4.2% of the sample.

Points on this clone: Its antigen remains unidentified. Base qualities are not provided; no much larger clone lies one nucleotide away.

This sequence originates from an adult with mismatch repair-deficient cancer. Recombination connected TRBV9 to TRBJ2-5; 7 bases in between match TRBD2. This specimen consisted of peripheral blood, obtained 76 weeks after starting pembrolizumab. The CDR3: CASSVAGGLYETQYF. The sequenced DNA: TGTGCCAGCAGCGTAGCGGGAGGTTTGTATGAGACCCAGTACTTC. The CDR3, completed at both ends by the reference TRBV9 and TRBJ2-5 genes, gives the full variable domain DSGVTQTPKHLITATGQRVTLRCSPRSGDLSVYWYQQSLDQGLQFLIQYYNGEERAKGNILERFSAQQFPDLHSELNLSSLELGDSALYFCASSVAGGLYETQYFGPGTRLLVL.